Below, 17 T cell receptor beta chains from the same sample are listed, as sequenced in a study of blood T cell repertoires in COVID-19. Clones were read by immunoSEQ multiplex PCR, and TCRdb kept only the in-frame ones, dropping some. Seen here are 320,000 or so clones, around nine tenths observed once, and the top ten hold 4.5% to 6.5%. Specimen: PBMCs or T cells enriched from blood (not recorded which). The receptors come from a man in his 60s who had recovered from COVID-19.

This sequence joins TRBV28 and TRBJ1-2, with 9 nucleotides matching TRBD1. The CDR3 covers 15 residues. V was clipped by 1 base and J by 9 bases; unmatched bases: 9. Germline V gene data show CDR1 as MDHEN and CDR2 as SYDVKM. The CDR3 protein is CASSLFRDRAFSYTF. The CDR3 DNA follows: TGTGCCAGCAGTTTATTTCGGGACAGGGCGTTTAGCTACACCTTC.

The chain is built from TRBV11-2 and TRBJ2-1; 8 bases are shared with TRBD2. Losses at the gene ends were 5 bases for V and 3 bases for J; bases not matched to a gene: 15. There are 18 residues in the CDR3. Germline V gene data show CDR1 as SGHAT and CDR2 as FQNNGV. For the CDR3, the DNA is TGTGCCAGCAGCCTAAAGAGGGGGAGCGGGAGTTACTACAATGAGCAGTTCTTC. Translating gives CASSLKRGSGSYYNEQFF.

This chain connects TRBV4-2 to TRBJ1-4; TRBD1 might be the D (6 bases). CDR3 length equals 14 residues. The ends were cut back, 4 bases at V and 5 bases at J, with 11 bases in the middle. CDR1 LGHNA and CDR2 YNFKEQ come from the germline V gene. CDR3 loop: CASSLGQGNEKLFF. In nucleotides, the CDR3 is TGTGCCAGCAGCCTGGGGCAGGGGAATGAAAAACTGTTTTTT.

This clone is a singleton in its sample. The chain is built from TRBV15 and TRBJ2-1; 11 bases agree with TRBD1. Germline V gene data show CDR1 as LNHNV and CDR2 as YYDKDF (reference sequence). Trimming removed 4 bases from V and 7 bases from J; junction bases left unmatched: 9. The CDR3 extends over 16 amino acids. The CDR3 DNA reads as TGTGCCACCAGCACGCCTGGACAGGGGGCCGAGAATGAGCAGTTCTTC. Its translation is CATSTPGQGAENEQFF.

The V gene is TRBV9, the J gene TRBJ2-3, with 9 bases that match TRBD1. With V trimmed by 4 bases and J by 3 bases, 9 bases remained unmatched. Germline CDR1 is SGDLS and CDR2 is YYNGEE. This CDR3 has 16 amino acids. CDR3 residues: CASSLRDRVGTDTQYF. The CDR3 DNA sequence: TGTGCCAGCAGCCTGAGGGACAGGGTGGGGACAGATACGCAGTATTTT.

The V call is TRBV24-1, the J call TRBJ2-5; 9 bases line up with TRBD1. The CDR3 totals 20 residues. Germline V CDR1 and CDR2: KGHDR, SFDVKD. Unmatched junction bases numbered 17, after V lost 0 bases and J lost 4 bases. The CDR3 DNA reads as TGTGCCACCAGTGATTTGCAAATCGAGGTCGAGGTGGGACAGGGAGAGACCCAGTACTTC. This sequence encodes CATSDLQIEVEVGQGETQYF.

The chain combines TRBV5-1 with TRBJ1-1, with D possibly being TRBD1 (5 bases). The CDR3 contains 14 residues. Between the trimmed V and J ends, which lost 7 bases and 3 bases, there was a span of 16 bases. In germline, CDR1 is SGHRS, CDR2 YFSETQ. Here the CDR3 reads CASQKPLGDTEAFF. Written as DNA, the CDR3 is TGCGCCAGCCAAAAACCCCTAGGGGACACTGAAGCTTTCTTT.

The genes are TRBV19 and TRBJ2-3; no definite D call. Germline loops: CDR1 LNHDA, CDR2 SQIVND (reference sequence). The V gene lost 5 bases and the J gene lost 6 bases, with 15 bases spanning the gap. This CDR3 is 14 amino acids long. This CDR3 is CASSWQALEDTQYF. The CDR3 DNA reads TGTGCCAGTAGTTGGCAGGCCCTTGAGGATACGCAGTATTTT.

The chain recombines TRBV28 with TRBJ1-3, with 9 bases aligning to TRBD1. CDR3 length equals 15 residues. Germline CDR1 is MDHEN and CDR2 is SYDVKM. With V trimmed by 6 bases and J by 3 bases, 6 bases remained unmatched. The CDR3 DNA is TGTGCCAGCAGCTTGGACAGGGGTGGTGGAAACACCATATATTTT. Translating gives CASSLDRGGGNTIYF.

The table lists this clone with a few counts. The chain is built from TRBV6-6 and TRBJ2-7, with D perhaps TRBD2 (5 bases). This CDR3 spans 13 amino acids. Trimming shortened V by 6 bases and J by 3 bases, and 12 bases separated the two germline ends. From germline, CDR1 is MNHNY and CDR2 SVGAGI (reference sequence). Here the CDR3 reads CASRPPRDYEQYF. Here the CDR3 DNA reads TGTGCCAGCAGGCCCCCACGGGACTACGAGCAGTACTTC.

The V gene is TRBV9, the J gene TRBJ2-4; D uncertain. Trimming removed 4 bases at V and 0 bases at J, with 5 bases between. The V gene's germline CDR1 is SGDLS and CDR2 YYNGEE. This CDR3 spans 13 amino acids. CDR3 bases: TGTGCCAGCAGCTTCTCAGCCAAAAACATTCAGTACTTC. It encodes CASSFSAKNIQYF.

Here the CDR3 reads CASSQGYDLAGANEQFF. CDR3 DNA sequence: TGCGCCAGCAGCCAAGGATATGATCTAGCGGGAGCCAATGAGCAGTTCTTC. The chain joins TRBV4-3 to TRBJ2-1; 10 bases are a match to TRBD2. Per germline, CDR1 LGHNA and CDR2 YSLEER. This CDR3 has 17 residues. Germline trimming cut 1 base from V and 6 bases from J; bases unmatched to any gene: 9.

This sequence joins TRBV10-3 and TRBJ2-7; 7 positions agree with TRBD1. CDR1 is ENHRY and CDR2 is SYGVKD in the germline V gene. With V trimmed by 0 bases and J by 1 base, 3 bases remained unmatched. The CDR3 has 15 amino acids. DNA for the CDR3: TGTGCCATCAGTGAGTCTGCGGACAGGTCCTACGAGCAGTACTTC. It yields the protein CAISESADRSYEQYF.

The chain couples TRBV3-1 (or the pseudogene TRBV3-2) to TRBJ2-7; D is possibly TRBD2 (6 bases). V was trimmed by 6 bases and J by 4 bases, leaving 13 bases between them. Germline V gene lookup returns CDR1 LGHDT and CDR2 YNNKEL (reference sequence). The CDR3 loop spans 13 amino acids. The CDR3 region is CASRGGSGYEQYF. DNA for the CDR3: TGTGCCAGCAGGGGGGGTAGCGGATACGAGCAGTACTTC.

The chain uses TRBV7-9 and TRBJ2-2; a possible D gene is TRBD2 (5 bases). V lost 8 bases and J lost 6, with 19 bases in between. This CDR3 spans 15 amino acids. Germline V lookup: CDR1 SEHNR, CDR2 FQNEAQ (reference sequence). CDR3 sequence reads: CASSERGSVAGELFF. In DNA, the CDR3 is TGTGCCAGCTCCGAGCGCGGGTCCGTTGCCGGGGAGCTGTTTTTT. Full variable domain (rest looked up from reference TRBV7-9 and TRBJ2-2): DTGVSQNPRHKITKRGQNVTFRCDPISEHNRLYWYRQTLGQGPEFLTYFQNEAQLEKSRLLSDRFSAERPKGSFSTLEIQRTEQGDSAMYLCASSERGSVAGELFFGEGSRLTVL.

The chain has TRBV21-1 and TRBJ2-7; whether TRBD2, the table's D call, matches the DNA was not checked. TRBV21-1 is noted as a pseudogene. The CDR3 length is 21 residues. The CDR3 here is CASSPLGSGRPIDQPPYEQYF. The CDR3, as DNA: TGTGCCAGCAGCCCTCTAGGTAGCGGGAGGCCGATAGACCAACCGCCTTACGAGCAGTACTTC.

The chain uses TRBV18 and TRBJ2-7, with D perhaps TRBD2 (5 bases). In germline, CDR1 is KGHSH, CDR2 LQKENI. There are 13 residues in the CDR3. Between the trimmed V and J ends, which lost 4 bases and 3 bases, there was a span of 10 bases. In DNA, the CDR3 is TGTGCCAGCTCACAGGACGGAGGCTACGAGCAGTACTTC. Amino acids: CASSQDGGYEQYF.